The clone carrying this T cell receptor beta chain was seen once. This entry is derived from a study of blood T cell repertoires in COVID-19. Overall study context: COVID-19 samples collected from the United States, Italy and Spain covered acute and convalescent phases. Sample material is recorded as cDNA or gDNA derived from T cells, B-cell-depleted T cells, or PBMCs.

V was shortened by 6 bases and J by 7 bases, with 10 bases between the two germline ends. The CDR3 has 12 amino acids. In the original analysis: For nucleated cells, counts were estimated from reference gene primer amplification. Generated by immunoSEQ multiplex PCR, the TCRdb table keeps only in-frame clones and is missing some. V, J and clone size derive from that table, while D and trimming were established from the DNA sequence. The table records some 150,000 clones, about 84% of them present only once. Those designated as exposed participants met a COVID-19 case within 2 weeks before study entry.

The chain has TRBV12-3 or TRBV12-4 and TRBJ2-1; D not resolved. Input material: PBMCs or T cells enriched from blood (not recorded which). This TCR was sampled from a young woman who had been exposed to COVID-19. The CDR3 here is CASRESENEQFF. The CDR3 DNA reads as TGTGCCAGCAGAGAATCAGAAAATGAGCAGTTCTTC.